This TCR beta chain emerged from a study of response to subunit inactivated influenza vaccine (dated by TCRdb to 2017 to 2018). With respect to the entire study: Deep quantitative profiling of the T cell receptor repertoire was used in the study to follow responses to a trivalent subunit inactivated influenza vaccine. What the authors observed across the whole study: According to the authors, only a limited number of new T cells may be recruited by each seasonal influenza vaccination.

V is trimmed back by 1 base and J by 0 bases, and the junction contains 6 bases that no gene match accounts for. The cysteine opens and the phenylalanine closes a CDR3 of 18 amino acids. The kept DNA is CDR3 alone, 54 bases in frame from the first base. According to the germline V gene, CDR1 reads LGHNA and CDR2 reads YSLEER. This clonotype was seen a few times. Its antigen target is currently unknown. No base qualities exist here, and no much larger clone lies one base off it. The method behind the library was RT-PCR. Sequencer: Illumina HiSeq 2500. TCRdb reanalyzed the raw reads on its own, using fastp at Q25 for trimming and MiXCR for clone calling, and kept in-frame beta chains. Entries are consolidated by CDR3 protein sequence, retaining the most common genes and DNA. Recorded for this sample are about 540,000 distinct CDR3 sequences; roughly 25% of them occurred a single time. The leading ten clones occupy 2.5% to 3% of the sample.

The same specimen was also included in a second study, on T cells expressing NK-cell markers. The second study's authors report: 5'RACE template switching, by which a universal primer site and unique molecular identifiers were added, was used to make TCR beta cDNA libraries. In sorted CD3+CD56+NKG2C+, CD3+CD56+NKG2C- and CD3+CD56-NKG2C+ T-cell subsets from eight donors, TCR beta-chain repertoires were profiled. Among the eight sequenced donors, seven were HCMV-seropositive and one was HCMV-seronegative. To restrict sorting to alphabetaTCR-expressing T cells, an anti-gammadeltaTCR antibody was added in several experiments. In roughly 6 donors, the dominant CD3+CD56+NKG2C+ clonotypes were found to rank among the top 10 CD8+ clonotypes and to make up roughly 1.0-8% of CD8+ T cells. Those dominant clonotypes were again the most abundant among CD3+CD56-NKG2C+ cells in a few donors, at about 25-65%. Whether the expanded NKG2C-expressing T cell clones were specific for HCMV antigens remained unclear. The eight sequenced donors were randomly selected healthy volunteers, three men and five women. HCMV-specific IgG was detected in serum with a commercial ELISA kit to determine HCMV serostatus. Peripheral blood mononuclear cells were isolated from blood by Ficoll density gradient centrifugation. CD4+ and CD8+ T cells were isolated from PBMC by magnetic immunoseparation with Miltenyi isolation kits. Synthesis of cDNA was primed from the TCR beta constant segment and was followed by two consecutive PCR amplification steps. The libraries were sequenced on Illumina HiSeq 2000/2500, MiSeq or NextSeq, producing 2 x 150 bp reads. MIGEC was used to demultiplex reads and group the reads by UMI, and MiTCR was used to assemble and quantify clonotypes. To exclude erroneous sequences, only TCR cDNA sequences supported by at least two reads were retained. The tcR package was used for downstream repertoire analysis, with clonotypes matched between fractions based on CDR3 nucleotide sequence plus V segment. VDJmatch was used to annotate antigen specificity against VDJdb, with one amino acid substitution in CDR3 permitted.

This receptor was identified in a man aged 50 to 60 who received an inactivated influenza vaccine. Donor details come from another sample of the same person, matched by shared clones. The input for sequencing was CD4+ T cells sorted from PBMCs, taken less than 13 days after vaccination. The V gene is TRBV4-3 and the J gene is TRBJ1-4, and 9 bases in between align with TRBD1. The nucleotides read TGCGCCAGCAGCCAAGGACAGGGGGTTAGGTCAACTAATGAAAAACTGTTTTTT. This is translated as CASSQGQGVRSTNEKLFF.